The source of this T cell receptor beta chain is a study of T cells after yellow fever vaccination. Study in general: Libraries from low-cell-number fractions were prepared with the SMART-Seq v4 Ultra Low Input RNA kit. Study-level points and caveats: A minor fraction of clonotypes spanned both CD4 and CD8 compartments. Most primary-vaccination clones recurred post-booster (around 95% CD4, about 87% CD8).

Germline lookup yields CDR1 SGHTA and CDR2 FQGTGA. The trim removed 5 bases at V and 2 bases at J, leaving 1 base unmatched. This CDR3 is 14 amino acids long. TCRdb independently ran MiXCR on the 5' RACE reads; one entry per CDR3 protein. The sample lists more than 65,000 distinct CDR3 sequences; approximately 5% were seen once. The table lists this clonotype with many counts. Its target is unknown. The chain carries TRBV7-3 and TRBJ2-1, with 9 bases aligning to TRBD2. The input for sequencing was CD4+ T cells sorted from PBMCs, taken around 14 days after the first yellow fever vaccination. The source of this sequence is a man in his late teens or twenties who received the YFV17D yellow fever vaccine. Here the CDR3 reads CASSRGGAYNEQFF. In nucleotides, the CDR3 is TGTGCCAGCAGCCGCGGGGGGGCCTACAATGAGCAGTTCTTC.